This TCR beta chain originates from a study of blood T cells in healthy people across ages. A few counts support this clonotype. The junction departs from germline at one end; a sequencing error may be responsible. PCR was performed a second time for about 6 to 11 cycles using a sample-barcoded 5' primer and a J-beta primer mix. In TCRdb, the 5' RACE reads were re-called with MiXCR into one record per CDR3 protein. The sample includes 750,000 to 850,000 distinct CDR3 sequences, 20% to 25% of them seen just once. The CDR3 totals 11 residues. The germline V gene encodes CDR1 MNHEY and CDR2 SMNVEV (reference sequence). The same sample was also studied in work on T cells of mothers and their children.

The sequence came from a boy younger than 18 in good health. This rearrangement joins TRBV27 to TRBJ2-1; no clear D. The end of the DNA is better explained by TRBJ2-5, so the J call may be wrong. The source material was blood. CDR3 coding DNA: TGTGCCGGCAGTTTAGGTGGGACCCAGTACTTC. Translation gives CAGSLGGTQYF.